This TCR beta chain was sequenced in a study of cytomegalovirus exposure and HLA in healthy donors. Points from the study as a whole: The sole available immune exposure information was CMV serostatus. A prior analysis recorded that most TCR beta V segments were productive about 87% or about 30% of the time. Most sequenced TCRs were rare (though some public TCRs occurred in many donors).

Vbeta (60) and Jbeta (13) primers were used in the PCR. Sequencing was performed with immunoSEQ multiplex PCR; in TCRdb, only in-frame clones are kept and a portion is missing. The sample holds around 150,000 clones, 65% to 80% seen once. Comments on this clone: Its antigen is unidentified.

Germline V gives CDR1 SGDLS, CDR2 YYNGEE. Trimming took off 5 bases at V and 3 bases at J, with 14 bases between the two ends. This CDR3 is 14 amino acids long. Sequenced material: PBMCs. This rearrangement joins TRBV9 to TRBJ1-1; D is perhaps TRBD1 (5 bases). The sequence derives from a man aged 40-49 years in good health and CMV-seropositive. The CDR3 sequence: CASSAGFVDTEAFF. In nucleotides, the CDR3 is TGTGCCAGCAGTGCAGGGTTCGTAGACACTGAAGCTTTCTTT.